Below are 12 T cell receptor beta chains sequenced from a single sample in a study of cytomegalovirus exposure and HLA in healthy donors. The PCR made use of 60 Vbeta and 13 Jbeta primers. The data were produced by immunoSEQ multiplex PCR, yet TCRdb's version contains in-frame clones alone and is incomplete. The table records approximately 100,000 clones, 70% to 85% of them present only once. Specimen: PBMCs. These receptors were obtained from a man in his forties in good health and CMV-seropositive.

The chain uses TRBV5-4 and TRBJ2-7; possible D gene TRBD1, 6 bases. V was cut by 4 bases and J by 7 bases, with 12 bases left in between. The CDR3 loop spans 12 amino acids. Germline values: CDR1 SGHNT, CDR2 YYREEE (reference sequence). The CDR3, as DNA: TGTGCCAGCAGCGAACAGGGTCTAGAGCAGTACTTC. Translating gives CASSEQGLEQYF. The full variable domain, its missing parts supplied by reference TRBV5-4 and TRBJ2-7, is ETGVTQSPTHLIKTRGQQVTLRCSSQSGHNTVSWYQQALGQGPQFIFQYYREEENGRGNFPPRFSGLQFPNYSSELNVNALELDDSALYLCASSEQGLEQYFGPGTRLTVT.

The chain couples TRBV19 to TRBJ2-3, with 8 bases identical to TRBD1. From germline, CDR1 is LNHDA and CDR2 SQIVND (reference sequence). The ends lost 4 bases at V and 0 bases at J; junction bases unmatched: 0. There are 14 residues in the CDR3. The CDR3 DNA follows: TGTGCCAGTAGTAGGACAGGGAGCACAGATACGCAGTATTTT. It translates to CASSRTGSTDTQYF.

The CDR3, as DNA: TGTGCCAGCAGCTTAGTTCAGGACAGGGGTTTCGCTTTCTTT. This translates into CASSLVQDRGFAFF. The chain has TRBV7-9 and TRBJ1-1, with 9 bases identical to TRBD1. The CDR3 runs to 14 residues. With 1 base clipped from V and 11 bases from J, the junction kept 8 bases outside the gene matches. Germline V lookup: CDR1 SEHNR, CDR2 FQNEAQ (reference sequence).

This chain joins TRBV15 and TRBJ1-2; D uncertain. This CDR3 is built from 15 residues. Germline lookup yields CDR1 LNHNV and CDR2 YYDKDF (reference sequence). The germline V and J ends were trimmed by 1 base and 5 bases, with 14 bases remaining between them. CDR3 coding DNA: TGTGCCACCAGCAGAGTCGGAGAAAGGCCTTATGGCTACACCTTC. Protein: CATSRVGERPYGYTF.

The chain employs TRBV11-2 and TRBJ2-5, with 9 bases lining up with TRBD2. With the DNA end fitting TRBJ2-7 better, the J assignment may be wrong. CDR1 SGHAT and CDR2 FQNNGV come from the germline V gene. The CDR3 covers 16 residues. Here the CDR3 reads CASSPRSSGVSYEQYF. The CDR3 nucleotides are TGTGCCAGCAGCCCTCGGTCTAGCGGGGTCTCCTACGAGCAGTACTTC.

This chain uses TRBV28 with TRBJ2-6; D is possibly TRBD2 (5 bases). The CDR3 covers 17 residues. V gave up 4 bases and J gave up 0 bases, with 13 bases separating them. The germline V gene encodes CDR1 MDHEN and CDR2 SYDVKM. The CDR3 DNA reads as TGTGCCAGCAGTTACGGGGAGAGCAGCTCTGGGGCCAACGTCCTGACTTTC. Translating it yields CASSYGESSSGANVLTF.

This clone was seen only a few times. CDR3 coding DNA: TGCGCCAGCAGCTTGGCCGGGGGGTATATCGAGCAGTACTTC. Protein product: CASSLAGGYIEQYF. The chain is built from TRBV5-1 and TRBJ2-7; 7 bases line up with TRBD2. CDR1 and CDR2 from the germline V gene are SGHRS and YFSETQ. The CDR3 consists of 14 residues. V trimming: 0 bases; J trimming: 6 bases; junction bases outside the gene matches: 6.

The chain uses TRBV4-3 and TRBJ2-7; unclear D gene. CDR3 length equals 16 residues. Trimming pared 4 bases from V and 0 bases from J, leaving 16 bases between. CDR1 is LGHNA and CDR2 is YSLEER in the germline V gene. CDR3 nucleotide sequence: TGCGCCAGCAGCCGACAACACACATCAACCTCCTACGAGCAGTACTTC. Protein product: CASSRQHTSTSYEQYF.

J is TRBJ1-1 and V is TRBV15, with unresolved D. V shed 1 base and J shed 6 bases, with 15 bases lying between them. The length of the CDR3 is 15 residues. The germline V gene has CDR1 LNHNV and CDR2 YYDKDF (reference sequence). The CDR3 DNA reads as TGTGCCACCAGCAGAGCTGGAGGACGTGCCGCTGAAGCTTTCTTT. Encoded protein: CATSRAGGRAAEAFF.

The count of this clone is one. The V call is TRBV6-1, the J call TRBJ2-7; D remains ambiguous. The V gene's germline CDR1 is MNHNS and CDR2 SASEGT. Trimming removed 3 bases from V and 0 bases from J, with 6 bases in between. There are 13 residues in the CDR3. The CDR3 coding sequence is TGTGCCAGCAGTGACAGGCCCTCCTACGAGCAGTACTTC. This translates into CASSDRPSYEQYF.

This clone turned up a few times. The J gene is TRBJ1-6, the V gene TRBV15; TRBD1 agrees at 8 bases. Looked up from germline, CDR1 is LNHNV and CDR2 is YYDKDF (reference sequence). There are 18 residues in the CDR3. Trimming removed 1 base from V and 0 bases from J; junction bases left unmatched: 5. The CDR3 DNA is TGTGCCACCAGCAGAGCCGGACAGGGAAGCTCCTATAATTCACCCCTCCACTTT. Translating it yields CATSRAGQGSSYNSPLHF.

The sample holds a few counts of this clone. Written as DNA, the CDR3 is TGTGCCAGCAGCCAAGATGGGACTAGCGGGGGCAATGAGCAGTTCTTC. Encoded protein: CASSQDGTSGGNEQFF. The chain is built from TRBV4-2 and TRBJ2-1; 14 bases align to TRBD2. The ends lost 0 bases at V and 6 bases at J; junction bases unmatched: 1. The CDR3 has 16 residues. Per germline, CDR1 LGHNA and CDR2 YNFKEQ.